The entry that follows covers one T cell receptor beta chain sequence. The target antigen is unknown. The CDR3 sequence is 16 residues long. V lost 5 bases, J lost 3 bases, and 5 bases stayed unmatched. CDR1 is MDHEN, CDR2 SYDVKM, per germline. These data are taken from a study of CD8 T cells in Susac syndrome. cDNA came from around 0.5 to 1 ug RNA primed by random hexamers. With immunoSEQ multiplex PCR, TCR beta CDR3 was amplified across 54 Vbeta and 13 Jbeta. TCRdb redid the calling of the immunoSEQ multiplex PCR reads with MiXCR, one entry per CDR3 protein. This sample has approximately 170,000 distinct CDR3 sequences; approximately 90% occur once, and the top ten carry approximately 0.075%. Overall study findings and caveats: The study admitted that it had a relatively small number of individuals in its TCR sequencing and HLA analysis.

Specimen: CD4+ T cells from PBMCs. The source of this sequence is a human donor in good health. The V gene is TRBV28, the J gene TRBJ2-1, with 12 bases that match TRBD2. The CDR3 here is CASSPRTSGVYNEQFF. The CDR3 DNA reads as TGTGCCAGCAGTCCTCGGACTAGCGGGGTCTACAATGAGCAGTTCTTC.